This is a list of T cell receptor beta chains from one sample in a study of blood T cells in healthy people across ages. In TCRdb, the 5' RACE reads were re-called with MiXCR into one record per CDR3 protein. In the table there are over 600,000 distinct CDR3 sequences, about half of which are singletons. Sequencing was done on a sample of blood. These TCRs come from a man of 80 years or more in good health. Each CDR3 is given with its conserved first and last residue. A D gene is named only where the DNA matches it firmly. Clone sizes are given selectively: once, few, many, or a class where the clone is expanded.

size	J	D	V	CDR3	DNA
few	TRBJ2-3	TRBD1	TRBV5-6	CASSSGQGRSTDTQYF	TGTGCCAGCAGCAGCGGACAGGGTAGAAGCACAGATACGCAGTATTTT
NA	TRBJ2-3	NA	TRBV20-1	CSAREILKGSDTQYF	TGCAGTGCTAGAGAGATTTTGAAGGGGTCGGATACGCAGTATTTT
NA	TRBJ2-7	NA	TRBV7-9	CASSLTDGSSYNEQYF	TGTGCCAGCAGCTTAACGGACGGGAGCTCCTACAATGAGCAGTACTTC
NA	TRBJ2-1	TRBD2	TRBV12-3/TRBV12-4	CASSRPPSGEGEQFF	TGTGCCAGCAGCCGTCCTCCTAGCGGGGAAGGTGAGCAGTTCTTC
few	TRBJ2-1	NA	TRBV4-3	CASSQERRGHDEQFF	TGCGCCAGCAGCCAAGAGCGCCGGGGCCACGATGAGCAGTTCTTC
many	TRBJ2-1	NA	TRBV3-1	CASSLRRSHRYNEQFF	TGTGCCAGCAGCCTTAGGCGTTCCCACAGATACAATGAGCAGTTCTTC
NA	TRBJ2-1	TRBD1	TRBV7-2	CASGTHRGQNEQFF	TGTGCCAGCGGCACCCACAGGGGGCAGAATGAGCAGTTCTTC
NA	TRBJ1-2	NA	TRBV7-9	CASVQDPNYGYTF	TGTGCCAGCGTTCAAGATCCTAACTATGGCTACACCTTC
NA	TRBJ1-2	NA	TRBV12-3/TRBV12-4	CASSFGFQGYTF	TGTGCCAGCAGTTTTGGGTTTCAAGGCTACACCTTC
many	TRBJ1-1	NA	TRBV7-2	CASSLESGQNTEAFF	TGTGCCAGCAGCTTAGAGTCGGGGCAAAACACTGAAGCTTTCTTT
NA	TRBJ2-7	NA	TRBV20-1	CSASRWGDEQYF	TGCAGTGCTAGCCGCTGGGGAGACGAGCAGTACTTC
NA	TRBJ2-3	NA	TRBV5-1	CASSPLGATDTQYF	TGCGCCAGCAGCCCGCTCGGGGCGACAGATACGCAGTATTTT
NA	TRBJ2-7	NA	TRBV6-2/TRBV6-3	CASSFGDAYEQYF	TGTGCCAGCAGTTTCGGGGACGCCTACGAGCAGTACTTC
NA	TRBJ2-3	TRBD2	TRBV7-2	CASSPRLTSGMGDTQYF	TGTGCCAGCAGCCCTCGGCTGACTAGCGGGATGGGGGATACGCAGTATTTT
NA	TRBJ2-5	TRBD2	TRBV27	CASSASGSSETQYF	TGTGCCAGCAGTGCCAGCGGGAGCTCCGAGACCCAGTACTTC
NA	TRBJ2-5	TRBD1	TRBV27	CASSLLGQGYQETQYF	TGTGCCAGCAGTTTACTCGGACAGGGGTACCAAGAGACCCAGTACTTC
NA	TRBJ2-5	NA	TRBV6-2/TRBV6-3	CASSYPGLGTQYF	TGTGCCAGCAGTTACCCAGGGCTCGGGACCCAGTACTTC
NA	TRBJ2-7	NA	TRBV20-1	CSGLRDGGNSYEQYF	TGCAGTGGACTTAGAGACGGCGGGAACTCCTACGAGCAGTACTTC
NA	TRBJ1-4	TRBD1	TRBV12-3/TRBV12-4	CASNPRGISTGDEKLFF	TGTGCCAGCAACCCGAGAGGGATAAGTACAGGGGATGAAAAACTGTTTTTT
NA	TRBJ2-1	TRBD1	TRBV5-6	CASSLESGGGNEQFF	TGTGCCAGCAGCTTGGAGTCAGGGGGCGGGAATGAGCAGTTCTTC
NA	TRBJ2-1	TRBD1	TRBV20-1	CSARSSVLQGGEQFF	TGCAGTGCTAGATCATCCGTTCTACAGGGGGGTGAGCAGTTCTTC
few	TRBJ2-7	NA	TRBV9	CASSVEGVPYEQYF	TGTGCCAGCAGCGTAGAGGGGGTCCCCTACGAGCAGTACTTC
NA	TRBJ2-5	NA	TRBV7-2	CASSVVGPETQYF	TGTGCCAGCAGCGTAGTGGGTCCTGAGACCCAGTACTTC
NA	TRBJ2-7	NA	TRBV7-8	CASSVAKTYEQYF	TGTGCCAGCAGCGTCGCTAAAACCTACGAGCAGTACTTC
NA	TRBJ2-7	NA	TRBV6-6	CASSYGLALAYEQYF	TGTGCCAGCAGTTACGGCCTAGCGCTTGCCTACGAGCAGTACTTC
many	TRBJ2-7	NA	TRBV5-1	CASSSLQQGSYEQYF	TGCGCCAGCAGCTCCCTTCAACAGGGATCCTACGAGCAGTACTTC
few	TRBJ2-5	TRBD2	TRBV7-2	CASSLGLAGGGRQETQYF	TGTGCCAGCAGCTTAGGACTAGCGGGAGGAGGCCGCCAAGAGACCCAGTACTTC
NA	TRBJ2-5	TRBD2	TRBV6-4	CASRDWTSGNEQYF	TGTGCCAGCAGAGATTGGACTAGCGGTAATGAGCAGTACTTC
NA	TRBJ2-3	NA	TRBV12-3/TRBV12-4	CACRSQVTDTQYF	TGTGCCTGTCGAAGTCAGGTCACAGATACGCAGTATTTT
few	TRBJ2-1	NA	TRBV12-3/TRBV12-4	CASRRHERTNNVEQFF	TGTGCCAGCAGGCGACACGAGAGGACTAACAATGTTGAGCAGTTCTTC
few	TRBJ2-7	TRBD1	TRBV18	CASSPLGQGVSYEQYF	TGTGCCAGCTCCCCACTGGGACAGGGGGTTTCCTACGAGCAGTACTTC
NA	TRBJ2-6	TRBD1	TRBV27	CASSRVMGQGNPGANVLTF	TGTGCCAGCAGCCGAGTGATGGGACAGGGCAACCCTGGGGCCAACGTCCTGACTTTC
NA	TRBJ2-7	TRBD2	TRBV24-1	CATSDPQREGRRNEQYF	TGTGCCACCAGTGATCCGCAGCGGGAGGGGAGAAGAAATGAGCAGTACTTC
NA	TRBJ2-7	TRBD1	TRBV7-3	CASSSGTGGAYNEQYF	TGTGCCAGCAGCTCCGGGACAGGGGGCGCCTACAATGAGCAGTACTTC
NA	TRBJ2-1	TRBD2	TRBV5-6	CASSLPGHLGGVSEQFF	TGTGCCAGCAGCTTGCCCGGCCATTTGGGGGGGGTGAGTGAGCAGTTCTTC
NA	TRBJ2-1	TRBD2	TRBV20-1	CSGLATHEQFF	TGCAGTGGACTAGCGACTCATGAGCAGTTCTTC
NA	TRBJ1-6	TRBD1	TRBV10-3	CAIGQASSYNSPLHF	TGTGCCATCGGACAGGCAAGCTCCTATAATTCACCCCTCCACTTT
few	TRBJ2-1	NA	TRBV29-1	CSVGSGAYNEQFF	TGCAGCGTGGGTAGCGGTGCCTACAATGAGCAGTTCTTC
once	TRBJ1-6	NA	TRBV4-1	CASGQRGGNNSPLHF	TGCGCCAGCGGCCAACGAGGGGGAAACAATTCACCCCTCCACTTT
many	TRBJ2-1	TRBD1	TRBV9	CASSLKQGASYNEQFF	TGTGCCAGCAGCTTGAAACAGGGGGCGTCCTACAATGAGCAGTTCTTC
NA	TRBJ2-7	TRBD1	TRBV29-1	CSVLLQDRAFYEQYF	TGCAGCGTTCTACTGCAGGACAGGGCCTTCTACGAGCAGTACTTC
few	TRBJ2-5	NA	TRBV7-8	CASSGLQLVGEETQYF	TGTGCCAGCAGTGGCTTGCAACTCGTAGGGGAAGAGACCCAGTACTTC
NA	TRBJ2-7	NA	TRBV20-1	CSASAGYSYEQYF	TGCAGTGCTAGTGCAGGTTACTCCTACGAGCAGTACTTC
NA	TRBJ2-2	TRBD2	TRBV10-3	CAISERLAGPNTGELFF	TGTGCCATCAGTGAGAGACTAGCGGGACCCAACACCGGGGAGCTGTTTTTT